Listed here is a single T cell receptor beta chain. Its target is unknown. The CDR3 is 16 amino acids. Trimming shortened V by 9 bases and J by 3 bases, and 21 bases separated the two germline ends. Germline V gives CDR1 SEHNR, CDR2 FQNEAQ (reference sequence). TCRdb re-derived calls from the 5' RACE reads in MiXCR, one entry per CDR3 protein. Of hundreds of thousands of distinct CDR3 sequences listed, roughly 24% were seen once; the top ten hold about 7%. This entry is derived from a study of CD8 T cells in ankylosing spondylitis. General study results and limits: Earlier work had already found some motif variants in reactive arthritis synovial fluid and blood.

This receptor was identified in a male donor with ankylosing spondylitis or in good health (not recorded which). V and J are TRBV7-9 and TRBJ1-5, with D unclear. What was sequenced was blood, either unsorted or a sorted T cell fraction (not recorded which). The CDR3 DNA follows: TGTGCCAGGGGCTCTGGGCGGTCGGCGATCAATCAGCCCCAGCATTTT. It specifies CARGSGRSAINQPQHF.